What follows is one T cell receptor (beta chain) and its context. The data originate from a study of identical twins. The CDR3 has 15 residues. Germline-derived CDR1 and CDR2 are LNHDA and SQIVND (reference sequence). Trimming took off 3 bases at V and 4 bases at J, with 15 bases between the two ends. One entry per CDR3 protein, called by TCRdb with MiXCR from the 5' RACE reads. The sample records under 900,000 distinct CDR3 sequences, roughly 20% being singletons. These records were also assigned to another study, of T cells expressing NK-cell markers.

The origin of this receptor is a woman aged 18-29 years in good health. Sequenced sample: PBMCs. The V gene is TRBV19, the J gene TRBJ1-1, with D uncertain. CDR3: CASSMAPEGSTEAFF. The CDR3 coding sequence is TGTGCCAGTAGTATGGCCCCCGAGGGCTCCACTGAAGCTTTCTTT.